Listed below are T cell receptor beta chains from one sample, sequenced in a study of brain metastases from non-small cell lung cancer. TCRdb keeps only in-frame clones here, not all; method: immunoSEQ multiplex PCR. The data contain about 3,800 clones, 87% of them singletons. Sequences were obtained from primary lung tumor tissue. The receptors originated from a donor aged 40 or older with non-small cell lung cancer. The CDR3 runs from the conserved cysteine through the conserved F or W. A D gene is named only where the DNA matches it firmly. Clone size is stated in some rows and not others, as once, few, many or a class when expanded.

-	-	TRBV2	TRBJ2-1	TGTGCCAGCACCCTGGGACCATACAATGAGCAGTTCTTC	CASTLGPYNEQFF
-	-	TRBV27	TRBJ1-2	TGTGCCAGCAGTCCCAGGGACAAGAACTATGGCTACACCTTC	CASSPRDKNYGYTF
-	-	TRBV3-1/TRBV3-2	TRBJ1-1	TGTGCCAGCAGACGAATGGACAGTCAAGGTGAAGCTTTCTTT	CASRRMDSQGEAFF
TRBD1	-	TRBV9	TRBJ1-6	TGTGCCAGCAGCGCAACCGGGACAGGCTATAATTCACCCCTCCACTTT	CASSATGTGYNSPLHF
-	-	TRBV14	TRBJ1-2	TGTGCCAGCAGCCAAGATTTGGGTGGTGGCTACACCTTC	CASSQDLGGGYTF
-	-	TRBV5-1	TRBJ2-2	TGCGCCAGCAGCCCCGTTACAGTTAAAACCGGGGAGCTGTTTTTT	CASSPVTVKTGELFF
TRBD2	-	TRBV7-9	TRBJ2-1	TGTGCCAGCAGCTTAGCCACTAGCGGGGAGTACAATGAGCAGTTCTTC	CASSLATSGEYNEQFF
-	-	TRBV4-3	TRBJ2-1	TGCGCCAGCAGCCAAAGGGGGTGGGGCTCCTACAATGAGCAGTTCTTC	CASSQRGWGSYNEQFF
-	-	TRBV3-1/TRBV3-2	TRBJ1-1	TGTGCCAGCAGCCACGGTAAACGGGGGGCAGGGAGGGGCACTGAAGCTTTCTTT	CASSHGKRGAGRGTEAFF
-	-	TRBV11-2	TRBJ2-3	TGTGCCAGCAGAAGCCAGAGACTCACAGATACGCAGTATTTT	CASRSQRLTDTQYF
TRBD1	-	TRBV5-6	TRBJ1-5	TGTGCCAGCAGCTTGGCCCCGACAGGGACGGCGCAGCCCCAGCATTTT	CASSLAPTGTAQPQHF
-	-	TRBV9	TRBJ2-6	TGTGCCAGCAGCGTCGGTGGGAACTCTGGGGCCAACGTCCTGACTTTC	CASSVGGNSGANVLTF
TRBD2	few	TRBV9	TRBJ2-3	TGTGCCAGCAGCGTAGTGGGTAGCGGGGGAGATACGCAGTATTTT	CASSVVGSGGDTQYF
-	-	TRBV7-2	TRBJ2-5	TGTGCCAGCAGCTTCCGGGACGACTATAAACAAGAGACCCAGTACTTC	CASSFRDDYKQETQYF
-	-	TRBV28	TRBJ2-1	TGTGCCAGCAGTTTGTTCGCGAGCTCCTACAATGAGCAGTTCTTC	CASSLFASSYNEQFF
-	-	TRBV7-2	TRBJ2-7	TGTGCCAGCAGCTTAGAGGCTGGCGTCGGGGACGAGCAGTACTTC	CASSLEAGVGDEQYF
-	-	TRBV6-5	TRBJ2-5	TGTGCCAGCAGGGGACCGCAAGAGACCCAGTACTTC	CASRGPQETQYF
-	-	TRBV19	TRBJ1-1	TGTGCCAGTAGGACGACAGAGAACACTGAAGCTTTCTTT	CASRTTENTEAFF
-	-	TRBV7-6	TRBJ2-3	TGTGCCAGCAGCTTGGCGGGGGCCGGTGGGGATACGCAGTATTTT	CASSLAGAGGDTQYF
TRBD2	-	TRBV14	TRBJ2-7	TGTGCCAGCAGCGCCCGGGGGGCCTACGAGCAGTACTTC	CASSARGAYEQYF
-	-	TRBV21-1	TRBJ1-5	TGTGCCAGCAGCAAAGTAAGGGGTCAGAGAATTCGAAGCAATCAGCCCCAGCATTTT	CASSKVRGQRIRSNQPQHF
-	-	TRBV6-5	TRBJ1-3	TGTGCCAGTAGCCCCGGATCACTCTCTGGAAACACCGTATATTTT	CASSPGSLSGNTVYF
TRBD1	-	TRBV2	TRBJ2-7	TGTGCCAGCAAACTACAGGGGGTTCAAAGCGGTGGCTACGAGCAGTACTTC	CASKLQGVQSGGYEQYF
-	-	TRBV6-5	TRBJ2-3	TGTGCCAGCAGGGCTGGAGGGAACACAGATACGCAGTATTTT	CASRAGGNTDTQYF
-	-	TRBV5-1	TRBJ2-7	TGCGCCAGCAGCGTACCCGACAGTCGACACGAGCAGTACTTC	CASSVPDSRHEQYF
TRBD1	-	TRBV29-1	TRBJ1-1	TGCAGCGTTGAAGAAGACGGACAGGGGACTGAAGCTTTCTTT	CSVEEDGQGTEAFF
-	-	TRBV5-1	TRBJ1-1	TGCGCCAGCAGCTCTCGGACGGCGAACACTGAAGCTTTCTTT	CASSSRTANTEAFF
-	-	TRBV6-5	TRBJ1-3	TGTGCCAGCAGTCGCGATCCTTTCAGGGGAAACACTATATATTTT	CASSRDPFRGNTIYF
TRBD2	-	TRBV4-2	TRBJ2-1	TGTGCCAGCAGCCAAGAGGCGGGGGGATCCTACAATGAGCAGTTCTTC	CASSQEAGGSYNEQFF
TRBD1	-	TRBV19	TRBJ1-1	TGTGCCAGTCGCCTTTCCAGGGGGAGTACGGGTGAAGCTTTCTTT	CASRLSRGSTGEAFF
-	-	TRBV18	TRBJ1-6	TGTGCCAGCTCAGATGTCGGGGATTCACCCCTCCACTTT	CASSDVGDSPLHF
-	-	TRBV24-1	TRBJ2-3	TGTGCCACCTCCCCGGACGCCAGCACAGATACGCAGTATTTT	CATSPDASTDTQYF
TRBD2	-	TRBV5-4	TRBJ2-5	TGTGCCAGCAGCAAGCGGGGGGGCCGAGAGACCCAGTACTTC	CASSKRGGRETQYF
-	-	TRBV7-9	TRBJ1-2	TGTGCCAGCAGCTTATATTCCCTCAGGGGTAACTATGGCTACACCTTC	CASSLYSLRGNYGYTF
-	-	TRBV19	TRBJ1-2	TGTACCAGTAGCCCAAGCGGGACTCGGGGAGACGGCTACACCTTC	CTSSPSGTRGDGYTF
-	-	TRBV18	TRBJ1-5	TGTGCCAGCTTCGACAGTTATAGCAATCAGCCCCAGCATTTT	CASFDSYSNQPQHF
-	-	TRBV29-1	TRBJ2-3	TGCAGCGGGGACACAGGGACCACAGATACGCAGTATTTT	CSGDTGTTDTQYF
-	-	TRBV2	TRBJ2-7	TGTGCCAGCACCCCCGAGCAAATCGGAAGCTACGAGCAGTACTTC	CASTPEQIGSYEQYF
-	-	TRBV7-2	TRBJ1-6	TGTGCCAGCAGCTTAGAAGGCAGGGCAGTGTATAATTCACCCCTCTACTTT	CASSLEGRAVYNSPLYF
-	-	TRBV7-9	TRBJ2-5	TGTGCCAGCAGCTTAGAGGTGGGAGAAGAGACCCAGTACTTC	CASSLEVGEETQYF
-	-	TRBV28	TRBJ1-1	TGTGCCAGCAGCCCGACTTGGGGAGCTTTCTTT	CASSPTWGAFF